Each of the 26 T cell receptor delta chains below was sequenced from the same sample in a study of γδ T cells in repeated Plasmodium falciparum infection. Vgamma9/Vdelta2+ and Vdelta2-negative gammadelta T cells were flow-sorted from PBMC for bulk sequencing. TCRdb reanalysed the multiplex PCR reads with CATT. The sample includes 80,000 to 95,000 delta-chain clones, approximately 1.4% of them seen just once. The sequencing input was gamma-delta T cells from blood. These receptor sequences come from a pool of human donors (malaria-infected and uninfected, not separated).

This clone was counted only a few times. This probably arose from a read error, given a far larger clone one base away. Other DNA sequences in the same sample also yield this CDR3. The chain carries TRDV1 and TRDJ2; no firm D call. Germline assignment: CDR1 TSWWSYY and CDR2 QGS. The CDR3 is made up of 15 amino acids. The DNA of the CDR3 is TGTGCTCTTGGGAGCAACTCTCTCTTGACAGCACAGCTCTTCTTT. It specifies CALGSNSLLTAQLFF.

At least ten counts were recorded for this clone. The J gene is TRDJ3, the V gene TRDV1; 8 bases are a match to TRDD3. V lost 2 bases and J lost 0; bases outside the gene matches: 18. This CDR3 region has 23 residues. Germline loops: CDR1 TSWWSYY, CDR2 QGS. The CDR3 DNA is TGTGCTCTTGGGGAAGTTCCCCCGGTGACTGGGGGGAAAAGCTCCTGGGACACCCGACAGATGTTTTTC. Protein sequence: CALGEVPPVTGGKSSWDTRQMFF.

This clone was counted only a few times. The mismatch at residue 5 between this DNA's translation and the TCRdb protein of a much larger clone likely reflects a read error; the protein shown is translated from the DNA. The rearrangement uses TRDV1 and TRDJ1; 11 bases line up with TRDD3. The CDR3 runs 19 residues. Germline loops: CDR1 TSWWSYY, CDR2 QGS. The V and J ends lost 4 bases and 0 bases, in that order; junction bases with no gene match: 13. The chain's CDR3 is CALGGAAMGDTVYTDKLIF. In DNA, the CDR3 is TGTGCTCTTGGGGGTGCCGCTATGGGGGATACGGTCTACACCGATAAACTCATCTTT.

A remark on this clone: The protein that TCRdb holds for this DNA derives from a much larger clone and differs from the translated DNA at residue 3, which likely indicates a read error; the protein shown here is translated from the DNA. The rearrangement uses TRDV1 and TRDJ2; 7 nucleotides match TRDD3. Germline lookup yields CDR1 TSWWSYY and CDR2 QGS. The CDR3 covers 17 residues. CDR3 nucleotides: TGTGCTCCTGGGGAATCCGCTGGGGATACTTTGACAGCACAACTCTTCTTT. Amino acids: CAPGESAGDTLTAQLFF.

With regard to this clone: The TCRdb protein, from a much larger clone, departs from this DNA's translation at residue 3, likely by read error; the protein shown derives from the DNA. The J gene is TRDJ1, the V gene TRDV2; D ambiguous. Because TCRdb records no J gene, it was assigned here through a match of the DNA to germline. The CDR3 has 16 residues. Per germline, CDR1 GEAIGNYY and CDR2 EKD. The CDR3 DNA is TGTGCCAGTGACACCGTTTCGTGGAACCCTCCTCCTAAACTCATCTTT. It specifies CASDTVSWNPPPKLIF.

This clone was observed a handful of times. TCRdb shows a much larger clone's protein in place of this DNA's translation, and the two differ at residue 3, likely through a read error; the protein shown is translated from the DNA. J is TRDJ1 and V is TRDV2; no definite D call. Because TCRdb records no J gene, it was assigned here through a match of the DNA to germline. CDR3 length equals 16 residues. Per germline, CDR1 GEAIGNYY and CDR2 EKD. CDR3 bases: TGTGCCTATGACCAATGCCGCCCCTCCAAGCCCGATAAACTCATCTTT. It encodes CAYDQCRPSKPDKLIF.

This clone was seen only a few times. It differs at one base from a far larger clone, so likely a read error. Distinct nucleotide sequences in the sample also encode this CDR3. The chain has TRDV2 and TRDJ2; the match to TRDD3 covers 7 bases. The CDR3 extends over 17 amino acids. Germline V lookup: CDR1 GEAIGNYY, CDR2 EKD. CDR3 region: CACDTVGGSALTAQLFF. The CDR3 nucleotides read TGTGCCTGCGACACCGTAGGGGGATCTGCTTTGACAGCACAACTCTTCTTT.

Remarks on this clone: The protein held in TCRdb is that of a much larger clone and does not match this DNA's translation at residue 16, likely because of a read error; the protein shown is translated from the DNA. This sequence joins TRDV3 and TRDJ1; 11 nucleotides align to TRDD3. CDR3 length: 17 residues. CDR1 TVYSNPD and CDR2 GDNSRS come from the germline V gene (reference sequence). Here the CDR3 reads CAFRAFLGGYGSDKLTF. CDR3 sequence (DNA): TGTGCCTTTAGAGCCTTCCTTGGGGGATACGGATCCGATAAACTCACCTTT.

On this clone itself: This DNA's translation differs at residue 5 from TCRdb's protein, which comes from a much larger clone; a read error is likely, and the protein shown is translated from the DNA. Other DNA sequences in this specimen translate into the identical CDR3. This chain joins TRDV2 and TRDJ1; D gene unclear. CDR1 and CDR2 (germline): GEAIGNYY, EKD. The CDR3 is 14 residues long. Trimming removed 3 bases at V and 10 bases at J, with 20 bases between. CDR3 loop: CACDSPFVVGVLIF. The CDR3 coding sequence is TGTGCCTGTGACTCCCCTTTTGTAGTTGGTGTACTCATCTTT.

Points on this clone: TCRdb's listed protein matches a much larger clone and diverges from this DNA's translation at residue 16, likely through a read error; the protein shown comes from the DNA. The gene calls are TRDV2 and TRDJ1; the D gene could be TRDD2 or TRDD3 (5 bases each). The J gene comes from matching the DNA to germline here; TCRdb lacks it. The CDR3 is 20 residues long. CDR1 GEAIGNYY and CDR2 EKD come from the germline V gene. DNA for the CDR3: TGTGCCTGTGACACTATCACGACTCGGGGACAGATCCCCTACACCAATAAACTCATCTTT. Amino acid sequence: CACDTITTRGQIPYTNKLIF.

Concerning this clone: A single base is all that separates this from a far larger clone, so a read error is likely. Other nucleotide sequences from this sample produce the same CDR3. The gene calls are TRDV1 and TRDJ1, with TRDD3 matching over 12 bases. This CDR3 is built from 23 residues. The germline CDR1 and CDR2 sequences are TSWWSYY and QGS. CDR3 nucleotides: TGTGCTCTTGGGGAACTAGAAGGCTTCCTACGTTCATACTGGGGGATACACACCGATAAACTCATCTTC. Residues: CALGELEGFLRSYWGIHTDKLIF.

Ten or more counts support this clone. The rearrangement joins TRDV1 to TRDJ1, with 10 positions matching TRDD3. CDR1 and CDR2 from the germline V gene are TSWWSYY and QGS. Losses at the gene ends were 5 bases for V and 1 base for J; bases not matched to a gene: 46. This CDR3 region has 29 residues. CDR3 nucleotide sequence: TGTGCTCTTGGGAAAAAAAAGAAGACCGCCCTTTCTGGTCGTATCGTGGGGGATACCCCGTGGGTTGGCACCGATAAACTCATCTTT. This encodes CALGKKKKTALSGRIVGDTPWVGTDKLIF.

Concerning this clone: TCRdb lists the protein of a much larger clone for this DNA, which differs at residue 7, so this is likely a read error; the protein given here is translated from the DNA itself. The V gene is TRDV2, the J gene TRDJ1, with D unresolved. The J gene is absent in TCRdb and was assigned here via DNA matching to germline. The CDR3 length is 17 residues. V was shortened by 0 bases and J by 0 bases, with 16 bases between the two germline ends. The germline gives CDR1 GEAIGNYY, CDR2 EKD. DNA for the CDR3: TGTGCCTGTGACACCGTGGAGGTTACTCTGTACACCGATAAACTCATCTTT. It is translated as CACDTVEVTLYTDKLIF.

Concerning this clone: With a far larger clone one base away, a read error is the likely cause. Other DNA sequences in the same sample also yield this CDR3. The chain combines TRDV1 with TRDJ1; 12 bases are shared with TRDD3. This CDR3 contains 28 residues. V lost 0 bases and J lost 0; bases outside the gene matches: 35. Germline CDR1 TSWWSYY, CDR2 QGS. DNA of the CDR3: TGTGCTCTTGGGGAACTAAGAGGGTACCGCGGACCCGGATACTGGGGGATACAATACCCCTACTACACCGATAAACTCATCTTT. Residues: CALGELRGYRGPGYWGIQYPYYTDKLIF.

Points on this clone: The mismatch at residue 14 between this DNA's translation and the TCRdb protein of a much larger clone likely reflects a read error; the protein shown is translated from the DNA. The chain is built from TRDV1 and TRDJ1; TRDD3 is a possible D gene (6 bases). Germline V gives CDR1 TSWWSYY, CDR2 QGS. V was trimmed by 3 bases and J by 2 bases, leaving 34 bases between them. The CDR3 runs to 22 residues. CDR3 amino acids: CALGDHHYFFHWATLRTDKLIF. DNA for the CDR3: TGTGCTCTTGGGGACCATCACTACTTCTTTCACTGGGCCACCCTCCGTACCGATAAACTCATCTTT.

A note on this clone: For this DNA, TCRdb reports the protein of a much larger clone, which diverges at residue 9, most likely from a read error; the protein presented here is translated directly from the DNA. The CDR3 region has the DNA TGTGCCTGTGACACAGGCGAAGGACACACCACCGATAAGCTCATCTTT. Translated, it gives CACDTGEGHTTDKLIF. This sequence joins TRDV2 and TRDJ1; D unclear. Germline CDR1 reads GEAIGNYY; CDR2 reads EKD. The CDR3 covers 16 residues.

About this clone itself: Since a far larger clone is one base different, this is likely a read error. Distinct nucleotide sequences in the sample also encode this CDR3. V and J are TRDV2 and TRDJ2; D not certain. No J gene is reported in TCRdb; it was inferred here by comparing the DNA with germline. The germline V gene encodes CDR1 GEAIGNYY and CDR2 EKD. CDR3 size: 14 residues. V lost 0 bases and J 8 bases, leaving 12 bases between the germline ends. CDR3 amino acids: CACDTGVETAQLFF. The DNA of the CDR3 is TGTGCCTGTGACACCGGGGTGGAGACGGCACAACTCTTCTTT.

This clone was seen a few times. This is likely an artifact of a read error, given a far larger clone one base away. Other DNA sequences of this sample code for an identical CDR3. The J gene is uncalled and the V gene is TRDV1. From germline, CDR1 is TSWWSYY and CDR2 QGS. The CDR3 is 10 amino acids. The CDR3 is CALGKAKLIF. DNA for the CDR3: TGTGCTCTTGGGAAGGCCAAACTTATCTTT.

This clone was recorded a few times. TCRdb shows a much larger clone's protein in place of this DNA's translation, and the two differ at residue 3, likely through a read error; the protein shown is translated from the DNA. The chain links TRDV2 to TRDJ1; 7 bases line up with TRDD3. The germline V gene encodes CDR1 GEAIGNYY and CDR2 EKD. The CDR3 covers 18 residues. The CDR3 DNA reads TGTGCCCGTGACACCGTATCGACTCTCCTGGGGGACACCGATAAACTCATCTTT. Amino acid sequence: CARDTVSTLLGDTDKLIF.

The table lists this clone with a few counts. TCRdb has a much larger clone's protein, which differs at residue 7 from the translation of this DNA, likely because of a read error; what is shown is the protein translated from the DNA. V and J are TRDV2 and TRDJ1; 7 bases line up with TRDD2. No J segment appears in TCRdb, so it was assigned here by matching the sequence to germline. Germline CDR1 is GEAIGNYY and CDR2 is EKD. V lost 3 bases, J lost 1 base, and 19 bases stayed unmatched. CDR3 length: 19 amino acids. The DNA for the CDR3 is TGTGCCTGTGACCCTTCCTGCCACTTGGGCCGTATGAGCACCGATAAACTCATCTTT. It yields the protein CACDPSCHLGRMSTDKLIF.

This clone appeared a few times. The translation of this DNA and the TCRdb protein of a much larger clone differ at residue 4, probably owing to a read error; the protein shown here is translated from the DNA. This chain connects TRDV2 to TRDJ3; 13 bases agree with TRDD3. The J gene is not listed in TCRdb, so it was assigned here from a DNA match to germline. The junction had 7 bases not matched to a gene; V was cut back by 6 bases and J by 0 bases. The germline V gene has CDR1 GEAIGNYY and CDR2 EKD. This CDR3 comprises 19 residues. The CDR3 spells CACNVLGDTSSWDTRQMFF. The CDR3, as DNA: TGTGCCTGTAACGTACTGGGGGATACGAGCTCCTGGGACACCCGACAGATGTTTTTC.

For this clone: A much larger clone is a single base away; this may be a read error. Distinct nucleotide sequences in the sample also encode this CDR3. The V call is TRDV1, the J call TRDJ1; 10 bases align to TRDD3. This CDR3 has 22 amino acids. The V gene end was trimmed by 2 bases and the J gene end by 5 bases; junction bases not matched to a gene: 26. Germline V gene data show CDR1 as TSWWSYY and CDR2 as QGS. The CDR3 sequence: CALGEERSYKGTGGSEGDKLIF. CDR3 nucleotide sequence: TGTGCTCTTGGGGAAGAGAGATCCTACAAAGGTACTGGGGGATCCGAGGGGGATAAACTCATCTTT.

As concerns this clone: This DNA's translation differs at residue 10 from TCRdb's protein, which comes from a much larger clone; a read error is likely, and the protein shown is translated from the DNA. The J gene is TRDJ1, the V gene TRDV1, with D maybe TRDD3 (6 bases). TCRdb leaves out the J gene; it was filled in here by matching the DNA to germline. This CDR3 spans 19 amino acids. Germline V gene data show CDR1 as TSWWSYY and CDR2 as QGS. V was cut by 1 base and J by 2 bases, with 23 bases left in between. For the CDR3, the DNA is TGTGCTCTTGGGGAACATTACGTCTCGAGGGATATTGATACCGATAAACTCATCTTT. It yields the protein CALGEHYVSRDIDTDKLIF.

This clone has only a few counts. TCRdb pairs this DNA with a much larger clone's protein that differs at residue 14, likely a read error; the protein shown was translated from the DNA. The chain combines TRDV1 with TRDJ1, with D maybe TRDD3 (7 bases). With 4 bases removed from V and 8 bases from J, the gap between germline ends came to 29 bases. Germline V gene lookup returns CDR1 TSWWSYY and CDR2 QGS. The CDR3 is 18 residues long. CDR3 DNA sequence: TGTGCTCTTGGGGTTTTCCTAAAAGGGATACAAACGAAGCAAAAACTCATCTTT. The encoded protein is CALGVFLKGIQTKQKLIF.

Of note for this clone: TCRdb lists the protein of a much larger clone for this DNA, which differs at residue 6, so this is likely a read error; the protein given here is translated from the DNA itself. The chain combines TRDV2 with TRDJ1, with 10 bases aligning to TRDD3. Trimming cost V 0 bases and J 7 bases; bases outside gene matches: 4. Germline CDR1 GEAIGNYY, CDR2 EKD. The CDR3 contains 14 residues. In DNA form, the CDR3 reads TGTGCCTGTGACACCAGTACTGGGGGATCTAAACTCATCTTT. It specifies CACDTSTGGSKLIF.

Turning to this clone: TCRdb's protein, taken from a much larger clone, differs from this DNA's translation at residue 12, likely owing to a read error; the protein displayed comes from the DNA. The chain employs TRDV1 and TRDJ1, with 9 positions matching TRDD3. This CDR3 is built from 16 residues. Germline CDR1 reads TSWWSYY; CDR2 reads QGS. V shed 1 base and J 7 bases; nucleotides not matched to a gene: 10. The CDR3 here is CALGERLGDTGGKLIF. In DNA, the CDR3 is TGTGCTCTTGGGGAACGGCTAGGGGATACGGGTGGTAAACTCATCTTT.